The 25 T cell receptor beta chains presented below share a single source sample, sequenced in a study of shared clonotypes between healthy human individuals (TCRdb year 2020). CD8 naive samples were obtained by positive selection for CCR7 among CD45RO-negative cells, yielding a CD45RA+CCR7+ population from which TemRA cells were excluded. Libraries were built with the immunoSEQ multiplex PCR assay. In TCRdb, the immuneACCESS table is reduced to in-frame sequences with V and J assigned. These tables do not hold every clone; where another copy was compared, an unresolved V gene accounts for under half, and the others remain unexplained. The sample table lists roughly 590,000 clones, nearly 97% of them with a count of one. Roughly 0.1% of the sample goes to the ten largest clones. Material: naive CD8+ T cells sorted from blood. Read against the paper, the sample's cell subset or site label means: CD45RA+CCR7+. These receptors were collected from a woman aged 25 to 45 in good health.

The chain combines TRBV20-1 with TRBJ2-5; D not resolved. The end of the DNA is better explained by TRBJ2-7, so the J call may be wrong. CDR3 length: 11 amino acids. CDR1 and CDR2 from the germline V gene are DFQATT and SNEGSKA (reference sequence). CDR3 bases: TGCAGTGCTCCCGCTGAGTACGAGCAGTACTTC. Translated, it gives CSAPAEYEQYF.

This chain uses TRBV2 with TRBJ1-1; D gene uncertain. The CDR3 sequence is 13 residues long. CDR1 is SNHLY and CDR2 is FYNNEI in the germline V gene. Trimming removed 2 bases from V and 6 bases from J, with 10 bases in between. The CDR3 protein is CASSESQRPEAFF. The DNA for the CDR3 is TGTGCCAGCAGTGAAAGTCAGAGGCCTGAAGCTTTCTTT.

V and J are TRBV5-6 and TRBJ2-3; 7 bases align to TRBD2. This CDR3 has 16 amino acids. Germline-derived CDR1 and CDR2 are SGHDT and YYEEEE. The ends lost 0 bases at V and 4 bases at J; junction bases unmatched: 8. The CDR3 DNA reads TGTGCCAGCAGCTTGGTCGGCGCCGGGAGGTCAGATACGCAGTATTTT. Residues: CASSLVGAGRSDTQYF.

The chain recombines TRBV27 with TRBJ2-3; D not resolved. With 0 bases removed from V and 3 bases from J, the gap between germline ends came to 16 bases. From germline, CDR1 is MNHEY and CDR2 SMNVEV (reference sequence). The CDR3 loop spans 17 amino acids. This chain's CDR3 is CASSLSPREIGTDTQYF. CDR3 in DNA: TGTGCCAGCAGTTTATCGCCAAGGGAAATTGGGACAGATACGCAGTATTTT.

The rearrangement joins TRBV5-1 to TRBJ2-7; tentatively, D is TRBD1 or TRBD2 (5 bases each). The CDR3 consists of 14 residues. The ends were cut back, 7 bases at V and 5 bases at J, with 19 bases in the middle. Germline values: CDR1 SGHRS, CDR2 YFSETQ. The CDR3 sequence: CASGTLATDHEQYF. CDR3 DNA sequence: TGCGCCAGCGGGACCTTAGCGACAGACCACGAGCAGTACTTC.

A word on this clone: Just one base apart from a much larger clone, this may be a read error. This chain joins TRBV2 and TRBJ2-7, with D perhaps given as TRBD1 or TRBD2 (5 bases each). In germline, CDR1 is SNHLY, CDR2 FYNNEI. Trimming cost V 5 bases and J 1 base, with 6 bases left between them. The CDR3 extends over 12 amino acids. The CDR3 is CASSWGSYEQYF. Here the CDR3 DNA reads TGTGCCAGCAGTTGGGGGTCCTACGAGCAGTACTTC.

This clone has just one count. The chain recombines TRBV9 with TRBJ1-2, with D possibly matching TRBD1 (5 bases). Germline loops: CDR1 SGDLS, CDR2 YYNGEE. V lost 7 bases and J lost 4, with 8 bases in between. The CDR3 covers 11 residues. This CDR3 reads CASGATYGYTF. Here the CDR3 DNA reads TGTGCCAGCGGGGCTACCTATGGCTACACCTTC. The full variable domain, its missing parts supplied by reference TRBV9 and TRBJ1-2, is DSGVTQTPKHLITATGQRVTLRCSPRSGDLSVYWYQQSLDQGLQFLIQYYNGEERAKGNILERFSAQQFPDLHSELNLSSLELGDSALYFCASGATYGYTFGSGTRLTVV.

A note on this clone: Other nucleotide sequences in the sample specify the same CDR3. The V call is TRBV7-9, the J call TRBJ2-7; the match to TRBD2 covers 10 bases. Losses at the gene ends were 1 base for V and 3 bases for J; bases not matched to a gene: 3. The CDR3 sequence is 15 residues long. CDR1 SEHNR and CDR2 FQNEAQ come from the germline V gene (reference sequence). The DNA for the CDR3 is TGTGCCAGCAGCTTAGGCGTAGCGGGAGGCTACGAGCAGTACTTC. This encodes CASSLGVAGGYEQYF.

This sequence joins TRBV4-1 and TRBJ2-7, with TRBD1 as a possible D gene (6 bases). The germline gives CDR1 MGHRA, CDR2 YSYEKL. V lost 2 bases and J lost 5, with 19 bases in between. The CDR3 is made up of 16 amino acids. The CDR3 DNA reads as TGCGCCAGCAGCCAAAGGAAAGGGGGAGCTCGCCACGAGCAGTACTTC. Its translation: CASSQRKGGARHEQYF.

V is TRBV6-5 and J is TRBJ1-5, with D perhaps TRBD1 (6 bases). Germline CDR1 reads MNHEY; CDR2 reads SVGAGI. Trimming took 2 bases from V and 5 from J, leaving 13 bases between them. The CDR3 runs to 15 residues. CDR3 in DNA: TGTGCCAGCAGTTACCCCTGGACAGTCGATCAGCCCCAGCATTTT. Its protein product is CASSYPWTVDQPQHF.

This clone has a single count. The chain combines TRBV14 with TRBJ2-6; D not resolved. In germline, CDR1 is SGHDN, CDR2 FVKESK. The CDR3 is made up of 15 amino acids. V dropped 4 bases and J dropped 1 base, with 8 bases sitting between them. CDR3 coding DNA: TGTGCCAGCAGCCGATGGGGATCTGGGGCCAACGTCCTGACTTTC. Its translation is CASSRWGSGANVLTF.

The chain recombines TRBV27 with TRBJ2-7; D is tentatively TRBD1 or TRBD2 (5 bases each). This CDR3 comprises 14 residues. CDR1 is MNHEY and CDR2 is SMNVEV in the germline V gene (reference sequence). Trimming took 5 bases from V and 0 from J, leaving 11 bases between them. The CDR3 loop is CASSPWGTSYEQYF. The CDR3 DNA sequence: TGTGCCAGCAGTCCTTGGGGGACCTCCTACGAGCAGTACTTC.

The chain has TRBV27 and TRBJ1-3; unclear D gene. Germline V gene lookup returns CDR1 MNHEY and CDR2 SMNVEV (reference sequence). V lost 2 bases and J lost 0, with 8 bases in between. This CDR3 comprises 15 residues. Here the CDR3 DNA reads TGTGCCAGCAGTTTAGACGGTGACTCTGGAAACACCATATATTTT. Protein sequence: CASSLDGDSGNTIYF.

The gene calls are TRBV19 and TRBJ1-1; D not certain. The V and J ends lost 4 bases and 1 base respectively, with 7 bases between them. Germline V CDR1 and CDR2: LNHDA, SQIVND (reference sequence). CDR3 length: 13 residues. The CDR3 spells CASSTTKNTEAFF. CDR3 sequence (DNA): TGTGCCAGTAGTACCACCAAGAACACTGAAGCTTTCTTT.

The chain employs TRBV5-6 and TRBJ2-7; possibly TRBD1 for D (6 bases). The germline CDR1 and CDR2 sequences are SGHDT and YYEEEE. V gave up 5 bases and J gave up 4 bases, with 13 bases separating them. The CDR3 is 13 residues long. CDR3 sequence (DNA): TGTGCCAGCAGGCAACAGGGTGGGTACGAGCAGTACTTC. Translation gives CASRQQGGYEQYF.

The chain is built from TRBV10-2 and TRBJ2-7; maybe TRBD2 (6 bases). Deletions cut 7 bases from V and 0 bases from J, with 10 bases between. Germline assignment: CDR1 WSHSY and CDR2 SAAADI. The CDR3 is 13 amino acids. CDR3 amino acids: CASTSAPSYEQYF. The CDR3 DNA follows: TGCGCCAGCACTAGCGCCCCCTCCTACGAGCAGTACTTC.

The chain combines TRBV5-5 with TRBJ2-3; D is uncertain. Between the trimmed V and J ends, which lost 0 bases and 5 bases, there was a span of 4 bases. The CDR3 contains 12 residues. From germline, CDR1 is SGHKS and CDR2 YYEKEE (reference sequence). Here the CDR3 reads CASSLGGDTQYF. Here the CDR3 DNA reads TGTGCCAGCAGCTTGGGGGGAGATACGCAGTATTTT.

V is TRBV7-2 and J is TRBJ2-7; D gene ambiguous. Per the germline V gene, CDR1 is SGHTA and CDR2 is FQGNSA. The V gene lost 5 bases and the J gene lost 2 bases, with 13 bases spanning the gap. The CDR3 has 14 amino acids. CDR3 loop: CASSRPGIAYEQYF. The CDR3 bases are TGTGCCAGCAGCCGACCGGGCATCGCCTACGAGCAGTACTTC.

The chain's CDR3 is CASSETGQINTEAFF. Written as DNA, the CDR3 is TGTGCCAGCAGTGAGACCGGACAAATAAACACTGAAGCTTTCTTT. The J gene is TRBJ1-1, the V gene TRBV2, with D possibly TRBD1 on 5 matching bases. Germline V gene data show CDR1 as SNHLY and CDR2 as FYNNEI. The V gene lost 3 bases and the J gene lost 2 bases, with 13 bases spanning the gap. CDR3 length: 15 amino acids.

The table lists this clone with a count of one. The V and J genes are TRBV5-6 and TRBJ2-7; TRBD2 matches at 8 bases. This CDR3 region has 15 residues. Trimming at V came to 3 bases and at J to 7 bases, leaving 12 bases not matched to a gene. Germline values: CDR1 SGHDT, CDR2 YYEEEE. CDR3 amino acids: CASSSGLATTGEQYF. The CDR3 DNA reads TGTGCCAGCAGCTCCGGACTAGCTACCACCGGGGAGCAGTACTTC. The full variable domain, its missing parts supplied by reference TRBV5-6 and TRBJ2-7, is DAGVTQSPTHLIKTRGQQVTLRCSPKSGHDTVSWYQQALGQGPQFIFQYYEEEERQRGNFPDRFSGHQFPNYSSELNVNALLLGDSALYLCASSSGLATTGEQYFGPGTRLTVT.

The chain employs TRBV5-1 and TRBJ2-2, with a possible D match to TRBD2 (6 bases). The germline CDR1 and CDR2 sequences are SGHRS and YFSETQ. V dropped 0 bases and J dropped 3 bases, with 9 bases sitting between them. The CDR3 is made up of 15 amino acids. The CDR3, as DNA: TGCGCCAGCAGCTTGGGACTAGTCGACACCGGGGAGCTGTTTTTT. As protein: CASSLGLVDTGELFF.

CDR3: CASSELIIGWSGGTSAHEQYF. CDR3 sequence (DNA): TGTGCCAGCAGTGAACTTATCATAGGTTGGTCAGGGGGGACTAGTGCCCACGAGCAGTACTTC. The chain uses TRBV2 and TRBJ2-7; tentative D call: TRBD2 (8 bases). Germline V gene lookup returns CDR1 SNHLY and CDR2 FYNNEI. V lost 2 bases, J lost 5 bases, and 34 bases lay in between. This CDR3 has 21 amino acids. The full variable domain, completed using reference TRBV2 and TRBJ2-7, is EPEVTQTPSHQVTQMGQEVILRCVPISNHLYFYWYRQILGQKVEFLVSFYNNEISEKSEIFDDQFSVERPDGSNFTLKIRSTKLEDSAMYFCASSELIIGWSGGTSAHEQYFGPGTRLTVT.

The rearrangement uses TRBV29-1 and TRBJ2-1; 7 bases agree with TRBD2. J was trimmed by 3 bases and V by 1 base; bases with no gene match: 6. Germline V gene lookup returns CDR1 SQVTM and CDR2 ANQGSEA. The CDR3 covers 15 residues. The CDR3: CSVEGTRVVYNEQFF. CDR3 coding DNA: TGCAGCGTTGAAGGGACTAGGGTAGTCTACAATGAGCAGTTCTTC.

The CDR3 DNA reads as TGTGCCAGCAGCTCGTCCTCCTTGCACTGCGAGCAGTACTTC. This translates into CASSSSSLHCEQYF. The V gene is TRBV5-6, the J gene TRBJ2-7; D is undetermined. Trimming took off 3 bases at V and 6 bases at J, with 16 bases between the two ends. CDR3 length: 14 amino acids. From germline, CDR1 is SGHDT and CDR2 YYEEEE.

The genes are TRBV29-1 and TRBJ1-4; unclear D gene. The germline V gene encodes CDR1 SQVTM and CDR2 ANQGSEA. CDR3 length: 14 amino acids. Trimming took off 4 bases at V and 4 bases at J, with 13 bases between the two ends. CDR3 sequence: CSVALSRNNEKLFF. The CDR3, as DNA: TGCAGCGTTGCTTTAAGCAGAAATAATGAAAAACTGTTTTTT.